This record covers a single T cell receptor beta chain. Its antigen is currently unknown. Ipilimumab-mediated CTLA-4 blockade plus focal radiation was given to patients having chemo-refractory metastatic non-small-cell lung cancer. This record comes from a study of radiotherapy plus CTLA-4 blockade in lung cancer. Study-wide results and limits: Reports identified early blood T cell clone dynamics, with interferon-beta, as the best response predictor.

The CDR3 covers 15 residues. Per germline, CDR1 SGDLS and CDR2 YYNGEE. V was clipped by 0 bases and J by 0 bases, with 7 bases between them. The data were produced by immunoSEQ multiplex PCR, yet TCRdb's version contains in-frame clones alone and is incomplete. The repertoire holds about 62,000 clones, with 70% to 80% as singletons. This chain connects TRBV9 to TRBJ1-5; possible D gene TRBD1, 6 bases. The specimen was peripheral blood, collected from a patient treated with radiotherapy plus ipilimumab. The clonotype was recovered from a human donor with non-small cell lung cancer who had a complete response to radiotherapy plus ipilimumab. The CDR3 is CASSVGTASNQPQHF. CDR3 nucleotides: TGTGCCAGCAGCGTAGGGACAGCTAGCAATCAGCCCCAGCATTTT.